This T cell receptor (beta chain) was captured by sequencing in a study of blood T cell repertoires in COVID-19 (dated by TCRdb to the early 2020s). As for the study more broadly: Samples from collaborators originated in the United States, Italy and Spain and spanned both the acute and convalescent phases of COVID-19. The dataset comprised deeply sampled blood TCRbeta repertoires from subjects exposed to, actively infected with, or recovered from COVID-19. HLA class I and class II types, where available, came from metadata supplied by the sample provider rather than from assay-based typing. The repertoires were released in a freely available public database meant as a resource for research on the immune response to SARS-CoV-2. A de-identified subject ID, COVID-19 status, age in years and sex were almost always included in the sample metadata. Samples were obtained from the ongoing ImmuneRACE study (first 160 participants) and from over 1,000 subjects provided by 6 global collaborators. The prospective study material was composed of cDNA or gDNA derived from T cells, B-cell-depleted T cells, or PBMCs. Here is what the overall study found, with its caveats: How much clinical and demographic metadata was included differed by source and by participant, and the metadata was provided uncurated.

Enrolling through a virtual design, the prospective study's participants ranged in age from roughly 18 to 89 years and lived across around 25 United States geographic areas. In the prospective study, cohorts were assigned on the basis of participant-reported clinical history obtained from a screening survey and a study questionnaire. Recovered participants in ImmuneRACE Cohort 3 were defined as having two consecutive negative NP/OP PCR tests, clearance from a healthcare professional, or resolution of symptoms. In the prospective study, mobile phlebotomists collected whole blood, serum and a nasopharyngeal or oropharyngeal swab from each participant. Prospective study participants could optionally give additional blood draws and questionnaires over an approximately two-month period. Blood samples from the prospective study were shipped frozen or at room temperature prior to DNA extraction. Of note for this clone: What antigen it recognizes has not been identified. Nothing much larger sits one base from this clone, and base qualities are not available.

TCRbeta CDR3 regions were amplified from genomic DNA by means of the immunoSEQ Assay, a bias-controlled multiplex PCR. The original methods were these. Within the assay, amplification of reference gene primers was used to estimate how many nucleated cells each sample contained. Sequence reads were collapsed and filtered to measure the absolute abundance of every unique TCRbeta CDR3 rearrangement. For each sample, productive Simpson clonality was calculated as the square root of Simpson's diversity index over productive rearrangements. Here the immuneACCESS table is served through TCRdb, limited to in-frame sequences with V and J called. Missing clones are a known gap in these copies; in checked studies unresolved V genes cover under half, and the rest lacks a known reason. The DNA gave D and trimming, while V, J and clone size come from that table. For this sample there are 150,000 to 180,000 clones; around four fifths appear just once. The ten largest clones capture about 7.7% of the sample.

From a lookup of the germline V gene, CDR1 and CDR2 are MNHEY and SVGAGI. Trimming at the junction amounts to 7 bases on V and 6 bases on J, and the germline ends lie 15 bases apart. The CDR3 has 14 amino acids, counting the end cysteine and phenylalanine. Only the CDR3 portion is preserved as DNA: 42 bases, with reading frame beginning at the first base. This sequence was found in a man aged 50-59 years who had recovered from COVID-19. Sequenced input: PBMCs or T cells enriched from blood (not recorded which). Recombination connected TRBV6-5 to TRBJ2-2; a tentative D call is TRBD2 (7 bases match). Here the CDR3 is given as CASTLGGPAGELFF. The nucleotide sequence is TGTGCCAGCACCCTCGGGGGGCCCGCCGGGGAGCTGTTTTTT.